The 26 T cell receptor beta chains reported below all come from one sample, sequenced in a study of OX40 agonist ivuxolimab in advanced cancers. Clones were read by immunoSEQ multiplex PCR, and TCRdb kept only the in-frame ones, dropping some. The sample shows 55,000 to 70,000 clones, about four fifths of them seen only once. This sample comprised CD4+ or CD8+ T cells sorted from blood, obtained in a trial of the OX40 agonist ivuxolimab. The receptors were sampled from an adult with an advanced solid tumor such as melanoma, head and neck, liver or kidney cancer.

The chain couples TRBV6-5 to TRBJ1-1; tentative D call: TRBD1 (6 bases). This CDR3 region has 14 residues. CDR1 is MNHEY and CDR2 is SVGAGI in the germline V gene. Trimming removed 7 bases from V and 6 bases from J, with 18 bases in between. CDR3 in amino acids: CASTPRGGIAEAFF. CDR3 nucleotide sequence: TGTGCCAGCACCCCCCGGGGGGGCATCGCTGAAGCTTTCTTT.

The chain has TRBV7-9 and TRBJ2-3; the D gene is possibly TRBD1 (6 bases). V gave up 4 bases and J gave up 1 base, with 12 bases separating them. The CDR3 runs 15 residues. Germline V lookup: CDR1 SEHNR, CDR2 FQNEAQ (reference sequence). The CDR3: CASSSEGHRTDTQYF. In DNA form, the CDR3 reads TGTGCCAGCAGCTCCGAGGGACACCGCACAGATACGCAGTATTTT.

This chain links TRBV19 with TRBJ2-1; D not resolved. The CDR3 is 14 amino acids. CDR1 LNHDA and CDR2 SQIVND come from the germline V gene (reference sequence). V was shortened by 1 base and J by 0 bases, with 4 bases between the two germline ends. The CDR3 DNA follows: TGTGCCAGTAGTATAGTGGGCTCCTACAATGAGCAGTTCTTC. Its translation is CASSIVGSYNEQFF.

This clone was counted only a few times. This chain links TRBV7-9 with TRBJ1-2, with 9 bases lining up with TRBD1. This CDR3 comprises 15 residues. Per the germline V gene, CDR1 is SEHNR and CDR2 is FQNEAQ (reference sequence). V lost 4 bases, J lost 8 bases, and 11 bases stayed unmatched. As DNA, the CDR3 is TGTGCCAGCAGCTCTCCGGGACAGGGAACACAAGGCTACACCTTC. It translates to CASSSPGQGTQGYTF.

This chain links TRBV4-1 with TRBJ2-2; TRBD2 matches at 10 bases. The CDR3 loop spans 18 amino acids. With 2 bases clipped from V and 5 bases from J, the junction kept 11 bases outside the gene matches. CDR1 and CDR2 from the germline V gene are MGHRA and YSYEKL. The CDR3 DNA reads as TGCGCCAGCAGCCAACCCCCGGCTCTAGCGGGAGATACCGGGGAGCTGTTTTTT. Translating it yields CASSQPPALAGDTGELFF.

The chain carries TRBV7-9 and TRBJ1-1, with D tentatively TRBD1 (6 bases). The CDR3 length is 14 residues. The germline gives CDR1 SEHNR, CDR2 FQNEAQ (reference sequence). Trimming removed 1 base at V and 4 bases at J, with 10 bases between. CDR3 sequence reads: CASSLENRATEAFF. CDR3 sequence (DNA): TGTGCCAGCAGCTTAGAGAACAGGGCCACTGAAGCTTTCTTT.

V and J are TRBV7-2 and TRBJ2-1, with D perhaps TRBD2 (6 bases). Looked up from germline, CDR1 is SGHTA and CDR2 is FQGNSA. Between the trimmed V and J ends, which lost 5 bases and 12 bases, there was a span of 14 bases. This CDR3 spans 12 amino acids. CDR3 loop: CASSVLLAWQFF. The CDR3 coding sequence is TGTGCCAGCAGCGTACTACTAGCATGGCAGTTCTTC.

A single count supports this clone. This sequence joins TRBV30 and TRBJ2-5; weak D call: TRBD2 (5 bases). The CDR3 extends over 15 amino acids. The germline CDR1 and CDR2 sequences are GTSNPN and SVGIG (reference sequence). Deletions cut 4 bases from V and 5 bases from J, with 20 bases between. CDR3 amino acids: CAWKGPARGWETQYF. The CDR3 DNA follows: TGTGCCTGGAAAGGGCCGGCTAGAGGGTGGGAGACCCAGTACTTC.

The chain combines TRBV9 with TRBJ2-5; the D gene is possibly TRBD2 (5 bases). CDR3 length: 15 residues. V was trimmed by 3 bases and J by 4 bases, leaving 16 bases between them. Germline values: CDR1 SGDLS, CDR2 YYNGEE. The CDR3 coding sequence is TGTGCCAGCAGCGAGGCCGAGGGTCGTGGAGAGACCCAGTACTTC. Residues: CASSEAEGRGETQYF.

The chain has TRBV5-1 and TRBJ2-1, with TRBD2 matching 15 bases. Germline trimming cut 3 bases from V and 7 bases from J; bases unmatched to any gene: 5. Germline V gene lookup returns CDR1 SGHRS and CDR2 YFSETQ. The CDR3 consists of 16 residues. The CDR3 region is CASSSRTSGRVNEQFF. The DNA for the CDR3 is TGCGCCAGCAGCTCTCGGACTAGCGGGAGGGTTAATGAGCAGTTCTTC. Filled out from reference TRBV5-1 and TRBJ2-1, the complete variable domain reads KAGVTQTPRYLIKTRGQQVTLSCSPISGHRSVSWYQQTPGQGLQFLFEYFSETQRNKGNFPGRFSGRQFSNSRSEMNVSTLELGDSALYLCASSSRTSGRVNEQFFGPGTRLTVL.

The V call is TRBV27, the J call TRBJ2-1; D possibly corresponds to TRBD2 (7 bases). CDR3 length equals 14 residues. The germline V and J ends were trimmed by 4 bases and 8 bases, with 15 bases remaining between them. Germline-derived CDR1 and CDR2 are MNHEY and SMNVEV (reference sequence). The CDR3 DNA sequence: TGTGCCAGCAGTTGGGGTACAGGGAGGGATGAGCAGTTCTTC. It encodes CASSWGTGRDEQFF.

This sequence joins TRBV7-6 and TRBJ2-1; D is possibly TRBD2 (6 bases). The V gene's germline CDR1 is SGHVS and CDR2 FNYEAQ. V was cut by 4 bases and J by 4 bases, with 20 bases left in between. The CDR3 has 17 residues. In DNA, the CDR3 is TGTGCCAGCAGCTCCGGGGAGGCTAGCGTAACTTACAATGAGCAGTTCTTC. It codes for CASSSGEASVTYNEQFF.

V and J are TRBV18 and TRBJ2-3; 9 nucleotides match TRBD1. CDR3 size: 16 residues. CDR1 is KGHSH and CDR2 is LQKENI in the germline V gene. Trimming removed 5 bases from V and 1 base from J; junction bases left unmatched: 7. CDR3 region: CASSTRDRARTDTQYF. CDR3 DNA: TGTGCCAGCTCAACCCGGGACAGGGCCCGCACAGATACGCAGTATTTT.

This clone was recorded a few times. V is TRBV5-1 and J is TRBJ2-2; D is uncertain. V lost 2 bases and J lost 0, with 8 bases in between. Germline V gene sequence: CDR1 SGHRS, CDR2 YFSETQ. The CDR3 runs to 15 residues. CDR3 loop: CASSFWNANTGELFF. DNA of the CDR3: TGCGCCAGCAGCTTCTGGAACGCGAACACCGGGGAGCTGTTTTTT.

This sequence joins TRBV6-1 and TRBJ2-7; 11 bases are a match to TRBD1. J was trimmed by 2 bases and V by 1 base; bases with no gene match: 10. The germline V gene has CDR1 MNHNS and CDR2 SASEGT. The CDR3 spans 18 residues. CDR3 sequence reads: CASSEEAHWGQGAYEQYF. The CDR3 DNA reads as TGTGCCAGCAGTGAAGAGGCACATTGGGGACAGGGGGCCTACGAGCAGTACTTC.

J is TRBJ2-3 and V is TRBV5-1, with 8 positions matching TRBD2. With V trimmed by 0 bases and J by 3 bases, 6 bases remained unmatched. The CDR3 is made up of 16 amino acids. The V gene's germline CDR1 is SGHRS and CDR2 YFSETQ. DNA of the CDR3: TGCGCCAGCAGCTTGGATACTAGCGGTTATACAGATACGCAGTATTTT. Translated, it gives CASSLDTSGYTDTQYF.

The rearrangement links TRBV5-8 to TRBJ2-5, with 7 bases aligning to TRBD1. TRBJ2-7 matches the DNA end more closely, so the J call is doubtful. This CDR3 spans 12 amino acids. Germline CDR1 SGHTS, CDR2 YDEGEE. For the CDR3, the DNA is TGTGCCAGCAGCCTGACAGGGTACGAGCAGTACTTC. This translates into CASSLTGYEQYF.

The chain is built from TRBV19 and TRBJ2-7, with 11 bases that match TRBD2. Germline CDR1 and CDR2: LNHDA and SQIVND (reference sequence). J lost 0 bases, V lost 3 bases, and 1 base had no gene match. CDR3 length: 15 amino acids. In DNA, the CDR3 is TGTGCCAGTAGTATTGGACTAGCGGGCTCCTACGAGCAGTACTTC. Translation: CASSIGLAGSYEQYF.

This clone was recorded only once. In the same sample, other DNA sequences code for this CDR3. CDR3 protein: CASSFSYEQYF. The CDR3 nucleotides are TGTGCCAGCAGCTTCAGCTACGAGCAGTACTTC. V usage is TRBV5-5 and J usage is TRBJ2-7, with D hard to call. The CDR3 spans 11 residues. CDR1 SGHKS and CDR2 YYEKEE come from the germline V gene (reference sequence). Deletions cut 2 bases from V and 3 bases from J, with 3 bases between.

The CDR3 region has the DNA TGTGCCAGCAGCTCGAGGGCAACTAATGAAAAACTGTTTTTT. The encoded protein is CASSSRATNEKLFF. V gene TRBV7-9 combines with J gene TRBJ1-4; D is uncertain. V was pared by 4 bases and J by 0 bases, with 6 bases between. The CDR3 is 14 amino acids. Germline V gene data show CDR1 as SEHNR and CDR2 as FQNEAQ (reference sequence).

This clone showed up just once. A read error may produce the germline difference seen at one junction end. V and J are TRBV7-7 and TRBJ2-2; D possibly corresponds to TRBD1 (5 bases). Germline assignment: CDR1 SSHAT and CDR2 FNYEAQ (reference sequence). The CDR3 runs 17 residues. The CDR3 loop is CASSPYPGRANTGELFF. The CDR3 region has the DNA TGTGCTAGCAGCCCTTACCCCGGCAGGGCTAACACCGGGGAGCTGTTTTTT.

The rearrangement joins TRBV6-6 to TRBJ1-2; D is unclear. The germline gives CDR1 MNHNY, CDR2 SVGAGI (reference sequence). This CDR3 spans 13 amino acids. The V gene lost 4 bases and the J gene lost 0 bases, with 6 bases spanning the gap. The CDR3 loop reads CASSWAANYGYTF. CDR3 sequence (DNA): TGTGCCAGCAGTTGGGCGGCTAACTATGGCTACACCTTC.

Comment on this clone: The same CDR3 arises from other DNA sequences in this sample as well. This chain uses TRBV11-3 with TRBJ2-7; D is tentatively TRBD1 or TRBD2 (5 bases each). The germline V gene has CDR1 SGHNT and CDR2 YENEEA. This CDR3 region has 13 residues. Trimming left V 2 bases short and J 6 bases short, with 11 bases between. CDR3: CASSLRGVGEQYF. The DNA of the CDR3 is TGTGCCAGCAGCTTAAGAGGGGTGGGCGAGCAGTACTTC.

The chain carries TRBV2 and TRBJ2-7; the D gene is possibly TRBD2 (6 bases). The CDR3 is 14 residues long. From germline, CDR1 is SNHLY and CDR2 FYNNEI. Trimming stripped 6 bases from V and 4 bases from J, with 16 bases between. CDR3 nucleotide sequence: TGTGCCAGCAGAACCGGGACTTGGAGATACGAGCAGTACTTC. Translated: CASRTGTWRYEQYF.

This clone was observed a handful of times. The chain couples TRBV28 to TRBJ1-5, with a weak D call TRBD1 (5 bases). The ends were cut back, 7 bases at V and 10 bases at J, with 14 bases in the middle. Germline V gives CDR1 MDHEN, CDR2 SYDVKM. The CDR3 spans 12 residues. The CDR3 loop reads CASTRAGSPQHF. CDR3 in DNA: TGTGCCAGCACCCGTGCAGGGAGTCCCCAGCATTTT.

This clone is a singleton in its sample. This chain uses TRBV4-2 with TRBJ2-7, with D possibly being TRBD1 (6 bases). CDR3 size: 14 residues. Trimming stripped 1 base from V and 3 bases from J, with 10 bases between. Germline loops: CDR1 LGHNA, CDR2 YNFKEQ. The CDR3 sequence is CASSQARQVYEQYF. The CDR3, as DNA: TGTGCCAGCAGCCAAGCCAGACAGGTCTACGAGCAGTACTTC.